Presented here are 27 T cell receptor beta chains from one specimen sequenced in a study of Graves' ophthalmopathy and Graves' hyperthyroidism. Transcripts of RNA were the source for amplifying TCR beta CDR3 regions. Scientists carried out first-round RT-PCR using HTBI primers and then a second-round multiplex PCR. TCRdb passed the multiplex PCR reads through MiXCR, listing each CDR3 protein once. This sample has 210,000 or so distinct CDR3 sequences, with 25% to 30% found just once. The sample taken for sequencing was peripheral blood. Receptor source: a man in his forties or fifties with Graves' ophthalmopathy.

The J gene is TRBJ2-5, the V gene TRBV2; no firm D call. There are 14 residues in the CDR3. The ends were cut back, 5 bases at V and 2 bases at J, with 12 bases in the middle. CDR1 is SNHLY, CDR2 FYNNEI, per germline. The CDR3 DNA follows: TGTGCCAGCAGTCCCGGACGGCAACAAGAGACCCAGTACTTC. The encoded protein is CASSPGRQQETQYF. The full variable domain, in which reference TRBV2 and TRBJ2-5 provide the parts outside the CDR3, is EPEVTQTPSHQVTQMGQEVILRCVPISNHLYFYWYRQILGQKVEFLVSFYNNEISEKSEIFDDQFSVERPDGSNFTLKIRSTKLEDSAMYFCASSPGRQQETQYFGPGTRLLVL.

The chain uses TRBV6-2 or TRBV6-3 and TRBJ1-1; possibly TRBD1 for D (6 bases). CDR3 length: 18 amino acids. Between the trimmed V and J ends, which lost 5 bases and 1 base, there was a span of 23 bases. The germline CDR1 and CDR2 sequences are MNHEY and SVGEGT. Written as DNA, the CDR3 is TGTGCCAGCAGTCGGGGAACAGTAGCTAGGGGGTCGAACACTGAAGCTTTCTTT. Translated, it gives CASSRGTVARGSNTEAFF.

This clonotype was picked up many times. V usage is TRBV11-2 and J usage is TRBJ2-7; TRBD1 agrees at 9 bases. Trimming removed 8 bases from V and 2 bases from J; junction bases left unmatched: 1. Germline CDR1 is SGHAT and CDR2 is FQNNGV. The length of the CDR3 is 12 residues. The CDR3 DNA reads TGTGCCAGCCGGACAGGGGCCTACGAGCAGTACTTC. Residues: CASRTGAYEQYF.

This clonotype was found once. The junction shows a germline mismatch at one end, possibly a read error. The V gene is TRBV7-2, the J gene TRBJ1-1, with D maybe TRBD1 (5 bases). CDR1 and CDR2 (germline): SGHTA, FQGNSA. This CDR3 spans 13 amino acids. CDR3 sequence reads: CASSTRQNTEAFF. The CDR3 coding sequence is TGTGCCAGCAGCACACGACAGAACACTGAAGCTTTCTTC.

In its sample, this clonotype was seen many times. V usage is TRBV6-5 and J usage is TRBJ2-5; no clear D. This CDR3 is 19 amino acids long. The germline gives CDR1 MNHEY, CDR2 SVGAGI. Trimming removed 2 bases at V and 1 base at J, with 23 bases between. DNA for the CDR3: TGTGCCAGCAGTTACCAACGGTTTGGCGTACTGGGAAGCCAAGAGACCCAGTACTTC. Encoded protein: CASSYQRFGVLGSQETQYF.

This clonotype was recorded many times. The chain carries TRBV10-3 and TRBJ2-7, with a possible D match to TRBD2 (5 bases). This CDR3 region has 12 residues. Trimming took 5 bases from V and 5 from J, leaving 10 bases between them. The germline V gene has CDR1 ENHRY and CDR2 SYGVKD. The CDR3 spells CAISSGSHEQYF. The DNA for the CDR3 is TGTGCCATCAGTAGCGGTTCCCACGAGCAGTACTTC.

This clonotype was recorded a few times. Here the CDR3 DNA reads TGTGCCAGCAGTGGGTTCAGGCAGGGAGCCTACGAGCAGTACTTC. This translates into CASSGFRQGAYEQYF. V and J are TRBV2 and TRBJ2-7, with D perhaps matching TRBD1 or TRBD2 (5 bases each). This CDR3 region has 15 residues. The ends were cut back, 4 bases at V and 2 bases at J, with 15 bases in the middle. Germline V gene lookup returns CDR1 SNHLY and CDR2 FYNNEI.

This clonotype was detected many times. This chain's CDR3 is CSVEDRGTEAFF. The CDR3 DNA reads TGCAGCGTTGAGGACAGGGGGACTGAAGCTTTCTTT. V usage is TRBV29-1 and J usage is TRBJ1-1; 10 bases agree with TRBD1. Germline V lookup: CDR1 SQVTM, CDR2 ANQGSEA. V trimming: 3 bases; J trimming: 5 bases; junction bases outside the gene matches: 0. This CDR3 spans 12 amino acids.

Concerning this clonotype itself: The conserved final phenylalanine or tryptophan is absent from the CDR3, which likely points to a read error. The chain recombines TRBV28 with TRBJ2-7, with D maybe TRBD1 (6 bases). The CDR3 totals 15 residues. Germline V gives CDR1 MDHEN, CDR2 SYDVKM. Trimming cost V 9 bases and J 1 base, with 19 bases left between them. Written as DNA, the CDR3 is TGTGCCAGTGAACCCCCGGGGCAGGGGTCCTACGAGCAGTACTCC. This codes for CASEPPGQGSYEQYS.

The V gene is TRBV6-2 or TRBV6-3, the J gene TRBJ1-1; tentative D call: TRBD1 (5 bases). Per the germline V gene, CDR1 is MNHEY and CDR2 is SVGEGT. With 5 bases removed from V and 5 bases from J, the gap between germline ends came to 12 bases. This CDR3 has 13 amino acids. The DNA of the CDR3 is TGTGCCAGCAGTGACCCGGGGACTACTGAAGCTTTCTTT. This sequence encodes CASSDPGTTEAFF.

This clonotype was counted many times. The genes are TRBV13 and TRBJ2-5; 9 positions match TRBD2. The CDR3 consists of 16 residues. Germline assignment: CDR1 PRHDT and CDR2 FYEKMQ (reference sequence). The V and J ends lost 3 bases and 1 base, in that order; junction bases with no gene match: 6. CDR3 coding DNA: TGTGCCAGCAGCTTGACTCTAGCGGGAACCCAAGAGACCCAGTACTTC. Translated: CASSLTLAGTQETQYF.

This clonotype was seen ten or more times. The gene calls are TRBV12-3 or TRBV12-4 and TRBJ2-2; perhaps TRBD2 as D (6 bases). V shed 7 bases and J shed 7 bases, with 19 bases lying between them. The CDR3 spans 15 residues. CDR3 sequence (DNA): TGTGCCAGCATATTCGGCGGGGCACTGGTCGGGGAGCTGTTTTTT. Its protein is CASIFGGALVGELFF.

This clonotype has at least ten counts. Here the CDR3 reads CASSSMGTGRSYEQYF. The DNA for the CDR3 is TGTGCCAGCAGCTCCATGGGGACAGGGCGTTCCTACGAGCAGTACTTC. This sequence joins TRBV7-9 and TRBJ2-7, with 9 positions matching TRBD1. V lost 4 bases and J lost 1; bases outside the gene matches: 8. Germline assignment: CDR1 SEHNR and CDR2 FQNEAQ (reference sequence). CDR3 length: 16 amino acids.

The V gene is TRBV30, the J gene TRBJ1-6; 7 nucleotides match TRBD1. The V and J ends lost 0 bases and 6 bases, in that order; junction bases with no gene match: 2. The CDR3 is 14 residues long. Germline loops: CDR1 GTSNPN, CDR2 SVGIG (reference sequence). CDR3 nucleotide sequence: TGTGCCTGGAGTGTACAGGGGATTAATTCACCCCTCCACTTT. It yields the protein CAWSVQGINSPLHF.

The rearrangement links TRBV7-3 to TRBJ2-7; unclear D gene. Per germline, CDR1 SGHTA and CDR2 FQGTGA. This CDR3 contains 15 residues. Trimming left V 6 bases short and J 3 bases short, with 18 bases between. The CDR3 protein is CASSPGPGTNYEQYF. The CDR3 DNA reads TGTGCCAGCAGTCCCGGCCCCGGAACGAACTACGAGCAGTACTTC.

The table lists this clonotype with many counts. The V call is TRBV28, the J call TRBJ2-5; D unresolved. There are 12 residues in the CDR3. Germline V gives CDR1 MDHEN, CDR2 SYDVKM. The ends were cut back, 7 bases at V and 8 bases at J, with 14 bases in the middle. The CDR3 is CASTDPRSTQYF. As DNA, the CDR3 is TGTGCCAGCACCGACCCCCGGTCTACCCAGTACTTC.

This clonotype came up many times. The chain has TRBV12-3 or TRBV12-4 and TRBJ1-1, with TRBD1 as a possible D gene (6 bases). V was trimmed by 5 bases and J by 2 bases, leaving 12 bases between them. The CDR3 extends over 14 amino acids. The CDR3 is CASSPWTVNTEAFF. The CDR3, as DNA: TGTGCCAGCAGTCCTTGGACAGTAAACACTGAAGCTTTCTTT.

This clonotype was seen repeatedly, ten times or more. The V call is TRBV6-2 or TRBV6-3, the J call TRBJ2-7, with TRBD1 identical over 8 bases. The CDR3 totals 15 residues. The germline CDR1 and CDR2 sequences are MNHEY and SVGEGT. The J segment lost 0 bases and the V segment lost 5 bases, leaving 6 bases of the junction unmatched. CDR3 nucleotides: TGTGCCAGCAGTCCGGGACAGGCTAACTCCTACGAGCAGTACTTC. Translation gives CASSPGQANSYEQYF.

In this sample, this clonotype turned up many times. The J gene is TRBJ2-2, the V gene TRBV12-3 or TRBV12-4, with 14 bases fitting TRBD2. CDR3 length: 18 amino acids. V dropped 5 bases and J dropped 5; count of bases not matched to a gene: 10. CDR3 coding DNA: TGTGCCAGCAGTGGTCCGGGACTAGCGGGAGTGAGAACCGGGGAGCTGTTTTTT. This sequence encodes CASSGPGLAGVRTGELFF.

The chain couples TRBV5-1 to TRBJ1-1, with 7 bases aligning to TRBD1. Germline trimming cut 4 bases from V and 11 bases from J; bases unmatched to any gene: 11. CDR1 is SGHRS and CDR2 is YFSETQ in the germline V gene. This CDR3 contains 13 residues. CDR3 DNA: TGCGCCAGCAGCATGGACAGGTGGGGTTTGGCTTTCTTT. As protein: CASSMDRWGLAFF.

This clonotype was seen many times. The V gene is TRBV28, the J gene TRBJ2-2; D is possibly TRBD1 (6 bases). Germline V lookup: CDR1 MDHEN, CDR2 SYDVKM. Trimming shortened V by 1 base and J by 5 bases, and 11 bases separated the two germline ends. The CDR3 has 15 amino acids. The CDR3 DNA reads TGTGCCAGCAGTTTATCAGGGGCTCGGACCGGGGAGCTGTTTTTT. Its protein product is CASSLSGARTGELFF.

This clonotype showed up many times. V is TRBV16 and J is TRBJ1-5, with 7 nucleotides matching TRBD1. Germline-derived CDR1 and CDR2 are KGHSY and FQNENV. The V gene end was trimmed by 4 bases and the J gene end by 7 bases; junction bases not matched to a gene: 13. The CDR3 spans 16 residues. The CDR3 nucleotides are TGTGCCAGCAGCCCCTTCGTAGGGCAGGGGGAACAGCCCCAGCATTTT. The encoded protein is CASSPFVGQGEQPQHF.

This clonotype was counted many times. The chain recombines TRBV7-2 with TRBJ1-1, with D unresolved. Germline V gene lookup returns CDR1 SGHTA and CDR2 FQGNSA. The V and J ends lost 4 bases and 6 bases respectively, with 15 bases between them. The CDR3 covers 14 residues. The CDR3 DNA is TGTGCCAGCAGCTCGGCCCCTATCTTTTCTGAAGCTTTCTTT. This sequence encodes CASSSAPIFSEAFF.

This clonotype showed up many times. This sequence joins TRBV12-3 or TRBV12-4 and TRBJ2-7, with 7 bases fitting TRBD2. Unmatched junction bases numbered 11, after V lost 6 bases and J lost 3 bases. The CDR3 contains 15 residues. The CDR3 sequence: CASRSSLAPYYEQYF. The CDR3 region has the DNA TGTGCCAGCAGGTCTTCACTAGCGCCTTACTACGAGCAGTACTTC.

This clonotype was detected only a few times. This chain's CDR3 is CASITGLYTEAFF. The CDR3 bases are TGTGCCAGCATAACAGGGCTGTACACTGAAGCTTTCTTT. The gene calls are TRBV6-1 and TRBJ1-1, with a weak D call TRBD1 (6 bases). The CDR3 extends over 13 amino acids. V was cut by 7 bases and J by 3 bases, with 12 bases left in between. Per germline, CDR1 MNHNS and CDR2 SASEGT.

This clonotype was found many times. The chain links TRBV28 to TRBJ1-5; D is possibly TRBD1 (6 bases). CDR1 MDHEN and CDR2 SYDVKM come from the germline V gene. CDR3 length equals 15 residues. Trimming left V 3 bases short and J 7 bases short, with 16 bases between. DNA for the CDR3: TGTGCCAGCAGTTTTATGGCCAGGGGAGAACAGCCCCAGCATTTT. Translated, it gives CASSFMARGEQPQHF.

In its sample, this clonotype was seen many times. The CDR3 DNA is TGCGCCAGCACCTACCGGGGGACTAGCGGATTTAACACCGGGGAGCTGTTTTTT. The encoded protein is CASTYRGTSGFNTGELFF. V and J are TRBV5-1 and TRBJ2-2; TRBD2 aligns across 11 bases. V was pared by 6 bases and J by 2 bases, with 12 bases of the junction left unmatched. The CDR3 extends over 18 amino acids. CDR1 and CDR2 (germline): SGHRS, YFSETQ.